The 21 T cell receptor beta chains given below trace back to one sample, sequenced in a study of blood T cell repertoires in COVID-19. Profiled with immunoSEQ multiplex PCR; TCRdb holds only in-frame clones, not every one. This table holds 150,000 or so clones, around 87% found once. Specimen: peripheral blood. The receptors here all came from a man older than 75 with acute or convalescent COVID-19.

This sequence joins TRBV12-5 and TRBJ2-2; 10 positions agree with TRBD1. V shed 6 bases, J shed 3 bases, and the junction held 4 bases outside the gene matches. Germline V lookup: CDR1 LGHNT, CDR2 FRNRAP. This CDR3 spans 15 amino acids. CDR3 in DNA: TGTGCTAGTGGACGGACAGGGGGGGACACCGGGGAGCTGTTTTTT. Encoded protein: CASGRTGGDTGELFF.

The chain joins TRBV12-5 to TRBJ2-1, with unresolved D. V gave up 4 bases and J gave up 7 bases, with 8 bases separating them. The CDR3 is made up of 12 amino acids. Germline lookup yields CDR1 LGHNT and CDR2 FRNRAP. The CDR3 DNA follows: TGTGCTAGTGGTTGGTCCCAGAATGAGCAGTTCTTC. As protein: CASGWSQNEQFF.

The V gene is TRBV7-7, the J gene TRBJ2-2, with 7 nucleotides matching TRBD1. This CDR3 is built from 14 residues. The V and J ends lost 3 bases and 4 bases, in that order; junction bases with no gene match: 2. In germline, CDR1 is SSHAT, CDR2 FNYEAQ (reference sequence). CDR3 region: CASSLGQTTGELFF. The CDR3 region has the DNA TGTGCCAGCAGCTTGGGACAGACCACCGGGGAGCTGTTTTTT.

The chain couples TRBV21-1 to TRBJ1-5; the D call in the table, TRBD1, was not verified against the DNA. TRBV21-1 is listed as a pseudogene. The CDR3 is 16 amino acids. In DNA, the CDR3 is TGTGCCAGCAGCGCCCGTAGGGGACAGGGAAATCAGCCCCAGCATTTT. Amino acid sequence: CASSARRGQGNQPQHF.

DNA of the CDR3: TGTGCCAGCACCCCGGTGGGACTAGCGGGTGGGAGCTCCTACAATGAGCAGTTCTTC. It translates to CASTPVGLAGGSSYNEQFF. The V call is TRBV27, the J call TRBJ2-1; 12 bases are shared with TRBD2. Germline V gene lookup returns CDR1 MNHEY and CDR2 SMNVEV (reference sequence). After removal of 7 bases from V and 0 bases from J, the junction contained 13 bases not matched to a gene. The CDR3 spans 19 residues.

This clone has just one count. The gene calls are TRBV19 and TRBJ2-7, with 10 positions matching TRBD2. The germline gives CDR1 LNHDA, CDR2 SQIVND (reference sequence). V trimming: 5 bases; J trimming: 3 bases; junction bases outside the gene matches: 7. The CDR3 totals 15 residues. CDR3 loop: CASSFRTSGVYEQYF. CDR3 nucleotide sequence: TGTGCCAGTAGTTTCCGGACTAGCGGAGTCTACGAGCAGTACTTC.

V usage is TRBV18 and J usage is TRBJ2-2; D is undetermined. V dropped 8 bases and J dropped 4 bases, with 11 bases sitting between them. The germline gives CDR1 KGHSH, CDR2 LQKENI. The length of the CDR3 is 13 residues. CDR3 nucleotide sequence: TGTGCCAGCCCGCGGCAGCTCACCGGGGAGCTGTTTTTT. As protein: CASPRQLTGELFF.

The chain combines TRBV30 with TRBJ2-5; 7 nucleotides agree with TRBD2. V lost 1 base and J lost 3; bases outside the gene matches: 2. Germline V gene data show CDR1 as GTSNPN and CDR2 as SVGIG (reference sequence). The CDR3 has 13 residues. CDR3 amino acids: CAWSALAEETQYF. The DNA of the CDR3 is TGTGCCTGGAGTGCGCTAGCGGAAGAGACCCAGTACTTC.

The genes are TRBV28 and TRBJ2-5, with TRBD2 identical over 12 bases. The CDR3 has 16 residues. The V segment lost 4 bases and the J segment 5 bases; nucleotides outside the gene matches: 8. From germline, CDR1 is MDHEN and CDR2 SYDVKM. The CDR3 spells CASSSPPGLAGETQYF. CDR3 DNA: TGTGCCAGCAGTTCCCCTCCGGGACTAGCGGGTGAGACCCAGTACTTC. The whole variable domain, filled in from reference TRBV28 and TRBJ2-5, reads DVKVTQSSRYLVKRTGEKVFLECVQDMDHENMFWYRQDPGLGLRLIYFSYDVKMKEKGDIPEGYSVSREKKERFSLILESASTNQTSMYLCASSSPPGLAGETQYFGPGTRLLVL.

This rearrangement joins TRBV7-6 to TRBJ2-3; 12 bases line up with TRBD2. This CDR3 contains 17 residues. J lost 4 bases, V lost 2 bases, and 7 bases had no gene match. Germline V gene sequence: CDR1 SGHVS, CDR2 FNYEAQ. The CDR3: CASSLTSGRMGADTQYF. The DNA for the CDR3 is TGTGCCAGCAGCTTAACTAGCGGGAGGATGGGGGCAGATACGCAGTATTTT.

The chain's CDR3 is CASTNTLAGYNEQFF. The CDR3 coding sequence is TGTGCCAGCACCAATACACTAGCGGGGTACAATGAGCAGTTCTTC. This chain joins TRBV6-5 and TRBJ2-1, with 10 nucleotides matching TRBD2. Germline trimming cut 7 bases from V and 4 bases from J; bases unmatched to any gene: 7. Germline V gene data show CDR1 as MNHEY and CDR2 as SVGAGI. CDR3 length equals 15 residues.

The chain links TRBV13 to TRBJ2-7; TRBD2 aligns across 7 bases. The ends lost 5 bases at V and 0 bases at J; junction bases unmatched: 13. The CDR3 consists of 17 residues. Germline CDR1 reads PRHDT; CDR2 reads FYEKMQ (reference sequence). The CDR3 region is CASSQFGGGPFSYEQYF. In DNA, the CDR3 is TGTGCCAGCAGCCAATTTGGGGGAGGGCCGTTCTCCTACGAGCAGTACTTC.

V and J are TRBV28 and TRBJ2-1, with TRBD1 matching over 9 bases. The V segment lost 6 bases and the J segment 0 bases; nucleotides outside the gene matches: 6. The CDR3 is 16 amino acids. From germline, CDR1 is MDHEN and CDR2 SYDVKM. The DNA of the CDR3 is TGTGCCAGCAGGAGCGGACAGGGGCGCTCCTACAATGAGCAGTTCTTC. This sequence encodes CASRSGQGRSYNEQFF.

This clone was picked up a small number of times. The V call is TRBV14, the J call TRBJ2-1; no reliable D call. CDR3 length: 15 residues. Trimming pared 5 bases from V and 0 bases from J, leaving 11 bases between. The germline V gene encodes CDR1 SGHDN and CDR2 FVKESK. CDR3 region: CASSSGYSSYNEQFF. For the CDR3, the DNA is TGTGCCAGCAGCAGTGGCTACAGCTCCTACAATGAGCAGTTCTTC.

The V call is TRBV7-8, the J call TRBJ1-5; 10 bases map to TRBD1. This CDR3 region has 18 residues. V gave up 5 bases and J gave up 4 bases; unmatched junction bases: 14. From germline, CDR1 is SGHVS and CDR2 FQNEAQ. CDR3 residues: CASSRHAGTGVGNQPQHF. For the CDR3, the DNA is TGTGCCAGCAGCAGACACGCCGGGACAGGGGTCGGTAATCAGCCCCAGCATTTT.

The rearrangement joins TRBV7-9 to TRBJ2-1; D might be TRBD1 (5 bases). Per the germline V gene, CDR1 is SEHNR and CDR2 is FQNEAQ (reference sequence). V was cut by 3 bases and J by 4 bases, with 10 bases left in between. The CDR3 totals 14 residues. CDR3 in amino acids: CASSFPGPYNEQFF. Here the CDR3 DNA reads TGTGCCAGCAGCTTCCCAGGGCCGTACAATGAGCAGTTCTTC.

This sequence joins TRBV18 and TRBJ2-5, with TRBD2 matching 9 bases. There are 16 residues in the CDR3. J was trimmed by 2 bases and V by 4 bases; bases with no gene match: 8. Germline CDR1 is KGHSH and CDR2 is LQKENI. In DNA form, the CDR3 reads TGTGCCAGCTCACTCTCCATAGCGGGGGAACAAGAGACCCAGTACTTC. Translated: CASSLSIAGEQETQYF.

CDR3 loop: CASSLDTDQPQHF. CDR3 coding DNA: TGTGCCAGCAGCTTGGACACCGATCAGCCCCAGCATTTT. The V and J genes are TRBV7-2 and TRBJ1-5, with D perhaps TRBD1 (5 bases). Between the trimmed V and J ends, which lost 3 bases and 5 bases, there was a span of 8 bases. From germline, CDR1 is SGHTA and CDR2 FQGNSA. The CDR3 runs 13 residues.

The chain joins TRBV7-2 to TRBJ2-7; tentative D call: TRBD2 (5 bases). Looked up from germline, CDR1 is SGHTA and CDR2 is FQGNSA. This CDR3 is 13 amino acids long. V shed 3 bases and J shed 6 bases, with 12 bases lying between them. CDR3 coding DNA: TGTGCCAGCAGCTTCTTCGGGGTCGGCGAGCAGTACTTC. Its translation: CASSFFGVGEQYF.

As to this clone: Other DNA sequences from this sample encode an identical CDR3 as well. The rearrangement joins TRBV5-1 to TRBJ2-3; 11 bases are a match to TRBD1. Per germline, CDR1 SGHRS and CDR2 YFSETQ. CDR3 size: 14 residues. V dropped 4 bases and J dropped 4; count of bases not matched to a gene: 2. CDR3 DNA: TGCGCCAGCAGCCTGGGACAGGGGGCAGATACGCAGTATTTT. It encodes CASSLGQGADTQYF.

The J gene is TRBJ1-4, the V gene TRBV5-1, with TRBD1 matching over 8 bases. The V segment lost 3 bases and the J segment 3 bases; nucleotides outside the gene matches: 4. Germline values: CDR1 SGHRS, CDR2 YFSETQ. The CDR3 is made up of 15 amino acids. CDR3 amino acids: CASSWTGLANEKLFF. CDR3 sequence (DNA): TGCGCCAGCAGCTGGACAGGGTTAGCTAATGAAAAACTGTTTTTT.